Below are 20 T cell receptor beta chains sequenced from a single sample in a study. One entry per CDR3 protein results from TCRdb running MiXCR on the 5' RACE reads. The data contain 62,000 or so distinct CDR3 sequences, almost 30% of them seen just once; the ten biggest clones take up approximately 2.2%. The material sequenced was tumor-infiltrating naive CD4+ T cells sorted from the breast tumor. Subset specified: naive CD4+ T cells, CD4+CD45RA+CD25-. These receptors were obtained from a female donor with breast cancer.

This clonotype was counted between two and nine times. The chain uses TRBV27 and TRBJ1-5, with D hard to call. V dropped 6 bases and J dropped 6 bases, with 12 bases sitting between them. Germline V gene data show CDR1 as MNHEY and CDR2 as SMNVEV (reference sequence). The CDR3 sequence is 13 residues long. CDR3 coding DNA: TGTGCCAGCAGCAACACGGCCGGTCAGCCCCAGCATTTT. Translation gives CASSNTAGQPQHF.

This sequence joins TRBV4-2 and TRBJ2-1, with a possible D match to TRBD1 (5 bases). The CDR3 consists of 13 residues. V shed 1 base and J shed 6 bases, with 7 bases lying between them. Germline V CDR1 and CDR2: LGHNA, YNFKEQ. The CDR3 coding sequence is TGTGCCAGCAGCCAAGGACAGCCCAATGAGCAGTTCTTC. Protein sequence: CASSQGQPNEQFF.

The chain carries TRBV12-3 or TRBV12-4 and TRBJ1-1; D is perhaps TRBD1 (5 bases). CDR3 length: 14 amino acids. With 6 bases removed from V and 3 bases from J, the gap between germline ends came to 14 bases. CDR3 bases: TGTGCCAGCAGCCCCGGGGCTTCATACACTGAAGCTTTCTTT. It codes for CASSPGASYTEAFF.

The V call is TRBV9, the J call TRBJ1-2, with TRBD1 as a possible D gene (5 bases). The CDR3 spans 15 residues. CDR1 SGDLS and CDR2 YYNGEE come from the germline V gene. Trimming pared 2 bases from V and 6 bases from J, leaving 17 bases between. CDR3 in amino acids: CASSVAAGSGDGYTF. The CDR3 nucleotides are TGTGCCAGCAGCGTTGCCGCAGGGTCAGGAGATGGCTACACCTTC.

About this clonotype itself: Germline is not matched at one junction end, which may reflect a read error. V and J are TRBV20-1 and TRBJ2-5; a possible D gene is TRBD2 (6 bases). In germline, CDR1 is DFQATT, CDR2 SNEGSKA (reference sequence). The CDR3 is made up of 14 amino acids. The DNA of the CDR3 is TGCAGTGCCGCCGGAGGAGGGAGGTCGGAGACCCAGGACTTC. It codes for CSAAGGGRSETQDF.

The genes are TRBV4-2 and TRBJ2-1; TRBD2 agrees at 9 bases. Germline CDR1 is LGHNA and CDR2 is YNFKEQ. Trimming cost V 1 base and J 5 bases; bases outside gene matches: 6. This CDR3 has 16 amino acids. CDR3 loop: CASSQGRASGNNEQFF. CDR3 in DNA: TGTGCCAGCAGCCAAGGGCGAGCTAGCGGGAACAATGAGCAGTTCTTC.

This clonotype was seen a handful of times. The chain recombines TRBV20-1 with TRBJ2-5; a weak D match, TRBD2 (5 bases). Trimming took off 5 bases at V and 2 bases at J, with 15 bases between the two ends. Germline CDR1 DFQATT, CDR2 SNEGSKA (reference sequence). CDR3 length equals 14 residues. The CDR3 loop reads CSALTDGDQETQYF. CDR3 coding DNA: TGCAGTGCTCTTACAGACGGGGATCAAGAGACCCAGTACTTC.

The table lists this clonotype with a count of one. The chain is built from TRBV5-6 and TRBJ2-2, with a possible D match to TRBD1 (6 bases). This CDR3 region has 15 residues. CDR1 SGHDT and CDR2 YYEEEE come from the germline V gene. V was clipped by 4 bases and J by 3 bases, with 13 bases between them. CDR3 sequence: CASSEGQRDTGELFF. The CDR3 coding sequence is TGTGCCAGCAGCGAAGGACAGAGGGACACCGGGGAGCTGTTTTTT.

Details on this clonotype: This may be a read error: a much more frequent sequence differs by one nucleotide. The chain has TRBV29-1 and TRBJ1-1; D is possibly TRBD1 (6 bases). Trimming pared 7 bases from V and 1 base from J, leaving 13 bases between. In germline, CDR1 is SQVTM, CDR2 ANQGSEA. The CDR3 length is 13 residues. The CDR3 here is CSGGRGANTEAFF. The CDR3 DNA sequence: TGCAGCGGTGGACGGGGGGCGAACACTGAAGCTTTCTTT.

This sequence joins TRBV6-1 and TRBJ1-3, with D tentatively TRBD1 (5 bases). Looked up from germline, CDR1 is MNHNS and CDR2 is SASEGT. The ends were cut back, 5 bases at V and 3 bases at J, with 11 bases in the middle. There are 14 residues in the CDR3. The chain's CDR3 is CASSPWDVGNTIYF. CDR3 sequence (DNA): TGTGCCAGCAGTCCATGGGACGTTGGAAACACCATATATTTT.

This clonotype was seen only a few times. This sequence joins TRBV11-3 and TRBJ2-7, with 9 bases that match TRBD2. J lost 6 bases, V lost 0 bases, and 0 bases had no gene match. The CDR3 contains 13 residues. Germline assignment: CDR1 SGHNT and CDR2 YENEEA. CDR3 sequence reads: CASSLDSGSEQYF. Written as DNA, the CDR3 is TGTGCCAGCAGCTTAGATAGCGGGAGCGAGCAGTACTTC.

In this sample, this clonotype turned up a few times. The V and J genes are TRBV11-2 and TRBJ2-5; TRBD1 is a possible D gene (5 bases). Germline V gene sequence: CDR1 SGHAT, CDR2 FQNNGV. This CDR3 spans 14 amino acids. The V and J ends lost 0 bases and 3 bases respectively, with 8 bases between them. DNA of the CDR3: TGTGCCAGCAGCTTAGACCGACAGAAAGAGACCCAGTACTTC. Encoded protein: CASSLDRQKETQYF.

Comment on this clonotype: A much larger clone is a single base away; this may be a read error. It is likely a read error, because the conserved phenylalanine at the end of the CDR3 is missing. The chain is built from TRBV28 and TRBJ1-1; D is unclear. CDR1 and CDR2 from the germline V gene are MDHEN and SYDVKM. Deletions cut 6 bases from V and 4 bases from J, with 6 bases between. CDR3 size: 11 residues. The CDR3 DNA reads as TGTGCCAGCAGCCAGGCCACTGAAGCTTTCCTT. Protein product: CASSQATEAFL.

The chain is built from TRBV7-6 and TRBJ2-1; maybe TRBD1 (6 bases). In germline, CDR1 is SGHVS, CDR2 FNYEAQ. This CDR3 has 11 residues. The V and J ends lost 4 bases and 10 bases respectively, with 8 bases between them. The CDR3 DNA is TGTGCCAGCAGCTCCGACAGGGAGCAGTTCTTC. Amino acid sequence: CASSSDREQFF.

This clonotype was seen many times. The chain is built from TRBV4-1 and TRBJ1-1; D uncertain. CDR1 is MGHRA and CDR2 is YSYEKL in the germline V gene. Deletions cut 0 bases from V and 1 base from J, with 6 bases between. CDR3 length equals 14 residues. Here the CDR3 reads CASSQERTNTEAFF. CDR3 nucleotides: TGCGCCAGCAGCCAAGAGAGGACGAACACTGAAGCTTTCTTT.

This clonotype was observed a handful of times. This sequence may be a read error, since a much larger clone differs from it by one base. The chain links TRBV6-1 to TRBJ1-2; 9 nucleotides line up with TRBD1. There are 13 residues in the CDR3. With V trimmed by 7 bases and J by 13 bases, 13 bases remained unmatched. The germline V gene has CDR1 MNHNS and CDR2 SASEGT. CDR3 in amino acids: CASILGQGNDCTF. CDR3 nucleotides: TGTGCCAGCATATTGGGACAGGGTAATGACTGCACCTTC.

The rearrangement links TRBV28 to TRBJ1-6; TRBD1 is a possible D gene (5 bases). The V gene's germline CDR1 is MDHEN and CDR2 SYDVKM. V was pared by 8 bases and J by 0 bases, with 5 bases between. The CDR3 is made up of 13 amino acids. The chain's CDR3 is CASDSSYNSPLHF. The DNA for the CDR3 is TGTGCCAGCGACAGCTCCTATAATTCACCCCTCCACTTT.

This clonotype came up a few times. J is TRBJ2-1 and V is TRBV20-1; 7 bases map to TRBD2. From germline, CDR1 is DFQATT and CDR2 SNEGSKA (reference sequence). The CDR3 is 14 residues long. J was trimmed by 3 bases and V by 3 bases; bases with no gene match: 5. CDR3 residues: CSASLSSGYNEQFF. The CDR3 nucleotides are TGCAGTGCTAGTTTGTCTAGCGGCTACAATGAGCAGTTCTTC.

This clonotype was seen repeatedly, ten times or more. This chain uses TRBV10-3 with TRBJ2-7, with 14 nucleotides matching TRBD2. J was trimmed by 8 bases and V by 7 bases; bases with no gene match: 4. This CDR3 comprises 13 residues. Germline values: CDR1 ENHRY, CDR2 SYGVKD. The DNA of the CDR3 is TGTGCCATCATGGGACTAGCGGGAGACAAGCAGTACTTC. Amino acid sequence: CAIMGLAGDKQYF.

This clonotype has at least ten counts. This rearrangement joins TRBV29-1 to TRBJ2-1; tentatively, D is TRBD1 (5 bases). CDR1 is SQVTM and CDR2 is ANQGSEA in the germline V gene. The CDR3 sequence is 13 residues long. Between the trimmed V and J ends, which lost 6 bases and 1 base, there was a span of 10 bases. The CDR3 sequence: CSVHRLSYNEQFF. The CDR3 DNA reads TGCAGCGTCCACAGGTTATCCTACAATGAGCAGTTCTTC.